Each of the 15 T cell receptor beta chains below was sequenced from the same sample in a study of T-cell reconstitution after alpha-beta-depleted transplantation in children. Unique molecular identifiers were built into the TCRbeta library. Via MiXCR, TCRdb re-called the PCR reads, giving one row per CDR3 protein. The sample records roughly 170,000 distinct CDR3 sequences, approximately 7% being singletons. Sequencing used PBMCs from the stem cell graft donor, obtained from the stem cell graft. The origin of the receptors is a human donor who donated a stem cell graft to a child with Wiskott-Aldrich syndrome.

This chain connects TRBV19 to TRBJ2-6, with D hard to call. Germline V CDR1 and CDR2: LNHDA, SQIVND (reference sequence). The CDR3 sequence is 16 residues long. Trimming left V 1 base short and J 0 bases short, with 7 bases between. CDR3 residues: CASSIVVSSGANVLTF. CDR3 coding DNA: TGTGCCAGTAGTATAGTGGTTTCCTCTGGGGCCAACGTCCTGACTTTC.

Many counts were recorded for this clonotype. The chain employs TRBV6-5 and TRBJ2-7; 9 positions match TRBD2. The CDR3 extends over 17 amino acids. Trimming took 4 bases from V and 3 from J; bases not matched to a gene: 13. The germline gives CDR1 MNHEY, CDR2 SVGAGI. For the CDR3, the DNA is TGTGCCAGCAGTTCCCTCGGGGTTAGCGGGAGTCTCTACGAGCAGTACTTC. Translating it yields CASSSLGVSGSLYEQYF.

This clonotype was recorded at least ten times. The genes are TRBV9 and TRBJ2-2, with D perhaps matching TRBD2 (6 bases). V gave up 3 bases and J gave up 6 bases, with 21 bases separating them. The CDR3 extends over 17 amino acids. CDR1 is SGDLS and CDR2 is YYNGEE in the germline V gene. CDR3 amino acids: CASSGVTPAGTAGELFF. The CDR3 DNA follows: TGTGCCAGCAGCGGAGTAACCCCGGCGGGAACGGCCGGGGAGCTGTTTTTT.

In this sample, this clonotype turned up many times. V usage is TRBV29-1 and J usage is TRBJ2-7; 9 nucleotides line up with TRBD1. Looked up from germline, CDR1 is SQVTM and CDR2 is ANQGSEA. V lost 2 bases and J lost 4; bases outside the gene matches: 6. The CDR3 consists of 14 residues. CDR3 protein: CSVERTGARYEQYF. CDR3 sequence (DNA): TGCAGCGTTGAACGGACAGGGGCTCGGTACGAGCAGTACTTC.

This sequence joins TRBV19 and TRBJ2-7; the D gene is possibly TRBD1 (6 bases). Per germline, CDR1 LNHDA and CDR2 SQIVND (reference sequence). Deletions cut 2 bases from V and 3 bases from J, with 11 bases between. The CDR3 length is 14 residues. For the CDR3, the DNA is TGTGCCAGTAGTATACTCCTGGACAGCTACGAGCAGTACTTC. Translated: CASSILLDSYEQYF. Variable domain in full (rest from reference TRBV19 and TRBJ2-7): DGGITQSPKYLFRKEGQNVTLSCEQNLNHDAMYWYRQDPGQGLRLIYYSQIVNDFQKGDIAEGYSVSREKKESFPLTVTSAQKNPTAFYLCASSILLDSYEQYFGPGTRLTVT.

This clonotype was seen at least ten times. V is TRBV20-1 and J is TRBJ2-7; a possible D gene is TRBD1 (5 bases). Germline values: CDR1 DFQATT, CDR2 SNEGSKA (reference sequence). The CDR3 loop spans 14 amino acids. Deletions cut 5 bases from V and 0 bases from J, with 14 bases between. The CDR3 here is CSAEEDRSSYEQYF. The CDR3 bases are TGCAGTGCTGAGGAAGACAGAAGCTCCTACGAGCAGTACTTC.

In its sample, this clonotype was seen many times. The chain combines TRBV2 with TRBJ2-7; possible D gene TRBD2, 5 bases. Germline loops: CDR1 SNHLY, CDR2 FYNNEI. There are 15 residues in the CDR3. Trimming removed 4 bases at V and 0 bases at J, with 13 bases between. CDR3 sequence (DNA): TGTGCCAGCAGTGCCCCCAGCGGACGCTCCTACGAGCAGTACTTC. Translated, it gives CASSAPSGRSYEQYF.

At least ten counts were recorded for this clonotype. The chain employs TRBV10-2 and TRBJ2-7, with TRBD1 as a possible D gene (6 bases). Per the germline V gene, CDR1 is WSHSY and CDR2 is SAAADI. Trimming shortened V by 8 bases and J by 2 bases, and 16 bases separated the two germline ends. The CDR3 consists of 14 residues. The CDR3 loop is CASRGQTPPYEQYF. The CDR3 DNA is TGCGCCAGCCGCGGACAGACACCCCCCTACGAGCAGTACTTC.

This clonotype was counted ten times or more. The J gene is TRBJ2-5, the V gene TRBV28; TRBD2 matches 9 bases. CDR1 is MDHEN, CDR2 SYDVKM, per germline. The length of the CDR3 is 15 residues. J was trimmed by 1 base and V by 8 bases; bases with no gene match: 8. This CDR3 is CASEPSGKTQETQYF. The CDR3 DNA reads as TGTGCCAGCGAGCCTAGCGGGAAAACCCAAGAGACCCAGTACTTC.

There are a few counts of this clonotype. J is TRBJ1-5 and V is TRBV19, with a weak D call TRBD1 (6 bases). CDR1 is LNHDA, CDR2 SQIVND, per germline (reference sequence). V lost 6 bases and J lost 1, with 13 bases in between. This CDR3 has 15 amino acids. CDR3 nucleotides: TGTGCCAGTAGAGTCGGGACACTGAGCAATCAGCCCCAGCATTTT. Translation gives CASRVGTLSNQPQHF.

V gene TRBV5-5 combines with J gene TRBJ2-1; 7 bases line up with TRBD1. This CDR3 is 18 amino acids long. The germline V gene encodes CDR1 SGHKS and CDR2 YYEKEE (reference sequence). J gave up 5 bases and V 1 base, and 15 bases lay outside the gene matches. The CDR3: CASSLTRDSYPLDNEQFF. The CDR3 bases are TGTGCCAGCAGCTTGACCCGGGACAGTTATCCGTTGGACAATGAGCAGTTCTTC.

This clonotype was recorded a few times. CDR3 region: CAWDRGNGNTIYF. CDR3 DNA: TGTGCCTGGGACAGGGGAAATGGAAACACCATATATTTT. V usage is TRBV30 and J usage is TRBJ1-3; 8 bases fit TRBD1. CDR1 and CDR2 (germline): GTSNPN, SVGIG (reference sequence). V dropped 5 bases and J dropped 3; count of bases not matched to a gene: 3. The CDR3 spans 13 residues. The full variable domain, its missing parts supplied by reference TRBV30 and TRBJ1-3, is SQTIHQWPATLVQPVGSPLSLECTVEGTSNPNLYWYRQAAGRGLQLLFYSVGIGQISSEVPQNLSASRPQDRQFILSSKKLLLSDSGFYLCAWDRGNGNTIYFGEGSWLTVV.

This clonotype was seen at least ten times. The chain couples TRBV7-8 to TRBJ2-7; 10 bases line up with TRBD1. Germline V gene sequence: CDR1 SGHVS, CDR2 FQNEAQ. The V segment lost 5 bases and the J segment 8 bases; nucleotides outside the gene matches: 9. This CDR3 contains 14 residues. The CDR3 DNA follows: TGTGCCAGCAGCCAAGGGACAGGGGCTGGGCAGCAGTACTTC. As protein: CASSQGTGAGQQYF.

This clonotype was detected only a few times. The V and J genes are TRBV5-1 and TRBJ1-1; no firm D call. This CDR3 region has 15 residues. Trimming left V 6 bases short and J 10 bases short, with 25 bases between. CDR1 SGHRS and CDR2 YFSETQ come from the germline V gene. CDR3 amino acids: CASTPRRNSMNVAFF. The CDR3 bases are TGCGCCAGCACACCCCGGCGCAATTCAATGAATGTAGCTTTCTTT.

This clonotype was picked up many times. J is TRBJ2-7 and V is TRBV25-1; 10 bases match TRBD2. CDR1 and CDR2 (germline): MGHDK, SYGVNS. This CDR3 is 15 amino acids long. Trimming took 2 bases from V and 4 from J; bases not matched to a gene: 5. DNA of the CDR3: TGTGCCAGCAGTGAAGGTAGCGGGAGGTTTTACGAGCAGTACTTC. Its protein product is CASSEGSGRFYEQYF.